Listed below are T cell receptor beta chains from one sample, sequenced in a study of blood T cell repertoires in COVID-19. Some clones are missing from TCRdb's copy, which holds only in-frame ones; the method was immunoSEQ multiplex PCR. There are about 340,000 clones in the sample; roughly 90% occur only once, and about 7.1% lies in the top ten. The sample taken for sequencing was peripheral blood. Receptor source: a woman aged 55-75 years with COVID-19, enrolled during active disease. The CDR3 runs from the conserved cysteine through the conserved F or W. The order of the fields is clone size, V gene, D gene, J gene, CDR3 DNA, CDR3 protein. D genes are given only for firm matches. The size field is filled for only some rows; it gives once, few, many or a size class.

clone_size: .
v_call: TRBV4-3
d_call: .
j_call: TRBJ1-2
cdr3_nt: TGCGCCAGCAGCCAAGATTCGCAGGGCAGCTATGGCTACACCTTC
cdr3_aa: CASSQDSQGSYGYTF

clone_size: .
v_call: TRBV5-8
d_call: .
j_call: TRBJ2-6
cdr3_nt: TGTGCCAGCAGCTCCCCGGACAGTCTTTATGGCTCTGGGGCCAACGTCCTGACTTTC
cdr3_aa: CASSSPDSLYGSGANVLTF

clone_size: .
v_call: TRBV2
d_call: .
j_call: TRBJ1-2
cdr3_nt: TGTGCCAGCAGTGAAGTCAGCGGAGATGGCTACACCTTC
cdr3_aa: CASSEVSGDGYTF

clone_size: .
v_call: TRBV5-1
d_call: .
j_call: TRBJ1-2
cdr3_nt: TGCGCCAGCAGCGCGGACGGGGAAGCTAACTATGGCTACACCTTC
cdr3_aa: CASSADGEANYGYTF

clone_size: once
v_call: TRBV29-1
d_call: TRBD1
j_call: TRBJ2-3
cdr3_nt: TGCAGCGCGGAAGGGACAGCCTTAACAGATACGCAGTATTTT
cdr3_aa: CSAEGTALTDTQYF

clone_size: .
v_call: TRBV6-5
d_call: TRBD2
j_call: TRBJ2-3
cdr3_nt: TGTGCCAGTAGAAGCGGGGGTTCGGATACGCAGTATTTT
cdr3_aa: CASRSGGSDTQYF

clone_size: .
v_call: TRBV7-3
d_call: TRBD1
j_call: TRBJ1-1
cdr3_nt: TGTGCCAGCAGCCGGGACAGGGGAAGCACTGAAGCTTTCTTT
cdr3_aa: CASSRDRGSTEAFF

clone_size: .
v_call: TRBV5-1
d_call: .
j_call: TRBJ1-1
cdr3_nt: TGCGCCAGCAGCTTAGACCGAAGACTCACCCCTATGAACACTGAAGCTTTCTTT
cdr3_aa: CASSLDRRLTPMNTEAFF

clone_size: .
v_call: TRBV25-1
d_call: TRBD1
j_call: TRBJ1-4
cdr3_nt: TGTGCCAGCAGTGAATCGATGACAGGGGATGAAAAACTGTTTTTT
cdr3_aa: CASSESMTGDEKLFF

clone_size: .
v_call: TRBV19
d_call: .
j_call: TRBJ2-3
cdr3_nt: TGTGCCAGTAGTATGGGCCCCAAGGCGGATACGCAGTATTTT
cdr3_aa: CASSMGPKADTQYF

clone_size: once
v_call: TRBV6-5
d_call: .
j_call: TRBJ1-5
cdr3_nt: TGTGCCAGCAGTTCCCTAAGCAATCAGCCCCAGCATTTT
cdr3_aa: CASSSLSNQPQHF

clone_size: few
v_call: TRBV7-9
d_call: .
j_call: TRBJ1-2
cdr3_nt: TGTGCCAGCAGCTTAGACGGGGGGTATGGCTACACCTTC
cdr3_aa: CASSLDGGYGYTF

clone_size: .
v_call: TRBV9
d_call: TRBD2
j_call: TRBJ2-1
cdr3_nt: TGTGCCAGCAGCGCCCAGGGGGGTAGCGGGGGCTCCTACAATGAGCAGTTCTTC
cdr3_aa: CASSAQGGSGGSYNEQFF

clone_size: .
v_call: TRBV24-1
d_call: TRBD2
j_call: TRBJ2-3
cdr3_nt: TGTGCCACCAGTGGCGGGACTAGTCAGAGCACAGATACGCAGTATTTT
cdr3_aa: CATSGGTSQSTDTQYF

clone_size: .
v_call: TRBV10-3
d_call: .
j_call: TRBJ2-3
cdr3_nt: TGTGCCATCAGTGAGTCCAGGGGGGCCGAGACAGGACCAGATACGCAGTATTTT
cdr3_aa: CAISESRGAETGPDTQYF

clone_size: .
v_call: TRBV2
d_call: TRBD1
j_call: TRBJ2-5
cdr3_nt: TGTGCCAGCAGCGGGACAGTGGGGCAAGAGACCCAGTACTTC
cdr3_aa: CASSGTVGQETQYF

clone_size: .
v_call: TRBV11-3
d_call: .
j_call: TRBJ1-3
cdr3_nt: TGTGCCAGCAGCTTAGATCGGGGCTCTGGAAACACCATATATTTT
cdr3_aa: CASSLDRGSGNTIYF

clone_size: once
v_call: TRBV6-6
d_call: .
j_call: TRBJ1-1
cdr3_nt: TGTGCCAGCAGTTATGGGACATACAAGAACACTGAAGCTTTCTTT
cdr3_aa: CASSYGTYKNTEAFF

clone_size: .
v_call: TRBV7-2
d_call: .
j_call: TRBJ1-5
cdr3_nt: TGTGCCAGCAGCTTGTTCACAGGGAAGGGTCAGCCCCAGCATTTT
cdr3_aa: CASSLFTGKGQPQHF

clone_size: .
v_call: TRBV11-3
d_call: TRBD2
j_call: TRBJ2-3
cdr3_nt: TGTGCCAGCAGCTTAGATTTCGGGCTAGCGGGGGGAGCAGATACGCAGTATTTT
cdr3_aa: CASSLDFGLAGGADTQYF

clone_size: .
v_call: TRBV19
d_call: .
j_call: TRBJ1-5
cdr3_nt: TGTGCCAGTAGTATCCATGAGGTGAACAAGCAGCCCCAGCATTTT
cdr3_aa: CASSIHEVNKQPQHF

clone_size: .
v_call: TRBV25-1
d_call: TRBD1
j_call: TRBJ1-2
cdr3_nt: TGTGCCAGCAGTCCAAGGGACAGGCTTAACTATGGCTACACCTTC
cdr3_aa: CASSPRDRLNYGYTF

clone_size: .
v_call: TRBV18
d_call: .
j_call: TRBJ2-3
cdr3_nt: TGTGCCAGCTCACCGCCGGGACTTAGCACAGATACGCAGTATTTT
cdr3_aa: CASSPPGLSTDTQYF

clone_size: .
v_call: TRBV6-5
d_call: .
j_call: TRBJ1-1
cdr3_nt: TGTGCCAGCAGTTACTCGGGCCTGAACACTGAAGCTTTCTTT
cdr3_aa: CASSYSGLNTEAFF

clone_size: .
v_call: TRBV18
d_call: TRBD2
j_call: TRBJ2-7
cdr3_nt: TGTGCCAGCTCCCCTGTCGGTCCGGGCGGGGGGAACTACGAGCAGTACTTC
cdr3_aa: CASSPVGPGGGNYEQYF

clone_size: .
v_call: TRBV19
d_call: .
j_call: TRBJ1-1
cdr3_nt: TGTGCCAGTAGTACCCTGACAGCTTCTAACACTGAAGCTTTCTTT
cdr3_aa: CASSTLTASNTEAFF

clone_size: .
v_call: TRBV4-3
d_call: .
j_call: TRBJ2-3
cdr3_nt: TGCGCCAGCAGCCAAGATCGGTGGGGGGGGGCCGGGAATACGCAGTATTTT
cdr3_aa: CASSQDRWGGAGNTQYF

clone_size: .
v_call: TRBV3-1/TRBV3-2
d_call: TRBD2
j_call: TRBJ2-3
cdr3_nt: TGTGCCAGCAGCCAAGGGATTCTAGCGGGGGGAGTTACGCAGTATTTT
cdr3_aa: CASSQGILAGGVTQYF

clone_size: .
v_call: TRBV7-3
d_call: TRBD1
j_call: TRBJ2-7
cdr3_nt: TGTGCCAGCAGCCTAACCGGGACAGGGAGCCACGAGCAGTACTTC
cdr3_aa: CASSLTGTGSHEQYF

clone_size: .
v_call: TRBV6-1
d_call: .
j_call: TRBJ1-5
cdr3_nt: TGTGCCAGCAGTGAATCCGGGTATAGCAATCAGCCCCAGCATTTT
cdr3_aa: CASSESGYSNQPQHF

clone_size: .
v_call: TRBV5-4
d_call: TRBD2
j_call: TRBJ2-1
cdr3_nt: TGTGCCAGCGGATCGGGAGGAAAGCCAAATGAGCAGTTCTTC
cdr3_aa: CASGSGGKPNEQFF

clone_size: .
v_call: TRBV9
d_call: .
j_call: TRBJ2-5
cdr3_nt: TGTGCCAGCAGCCTGCGGATCCAAGAGACCCAGTACTTC
cdr3_aa: CASSLRIQETQYF

clone_size: .
v_call: TRBV7-6
d_call: TRBD2
j_call: TRBJ2-1
cdr3_nt: TGTGCCAGCAGCTTGACAAGGACTAGCGGGGGCGATGAGCAGTTCTTC
cdr3_aa: CASSLTRTSGGDEQFF

clone_size: .
v_call: TRBV30
d_call: .
j_call: TRBJ2-7
cdr3_nt: TGTGCCTGGAACAGGGCCTACCCCTACGAGCAGTACTTC
cdr3_aa: CAWNRAYPYEQYF

clone_size: .
v_call: TRBV13
d_call: .
j_call: TRBJ1-1
cdr3_nt: TGTGCCAGCCATGAAGCTTTCTTT
cdr3_aa: CASHEAFF

clone_size: .
v_call: TRBV5-1
d_call: .
j_call: TRBJ2-3
cdr3_nt: TGCGCCAGCAGCGATAGGACAACTAGCACAGATACGCAGTATTTT
cdr3_aa: CASSDRTTSTDTQYF

clone_size: once
v_call: TRBV5-6
d_call: .
j_call: TRBJ2-2
cdr3_nt: TGTGCCAGCAGCTGGGGGGAGACGGCGAACACCGGGGAGCTGTTTTTT
cdr3_aa: CASSWGETANTGELFF

clone_size: few
v_call: TRBV7-2
d_call: .
j_call: TRBJ1-2
cdr3_nt: TGTGCCAGCAGCTTAGCAGGGGGCTATGGCTACACCTTC
cdr3_aa: CASSLAGGYGYTF

clone_size: .
v_call: TRBV25-1
d_call: .
j_call: TRBJ1-4
cdr3_nt: TGTGCCAGCAGCGGACAGACCGCAACTAATGAAAAACTGTTTTTT
cdr3_aa: CASSGQTATNEKLFF

clone_size: few
v_call: TRBV9
d_call: TRBD1
j_call: TRBJ1-6
cdr3_nt: TGTGCCAGCAGCGTAGCTTCCAGGGGGGAATCACCCCTCCACTTT
cdr3_aa: CASSVASRGESPLHF

clone_size: .
v_call: TRBV7-8
d_call: .
j_call: TRBJ2-7
cdr3_nt: TGTGCCAGCAGCTCTATCATTACCTACGAGCAGTACTTC
cdr3_aa: CASSSIITYEQYF

clone_size: .
v_call: TRBV24-1
d_call: TRBD2
j_call: TRBJ2-3
cdr3_nt: TGTGCCACCGGGACTAGCGGGGGGGCCGGCACAGATACGCAGTATTTT
cdr3_aa: CATGTSGGAGTDTQYF

clone_size: few
v_call: TRBV4-3
d_call: .
j_call: TRBJ2-3
cdr3_nt: TGCGCCAGCAGCCATGGAACAGGGTGGGGGGGAGATACGCAGTATTTT
cdr3_aa: CASSHGTGWGGDTQYF

clone_size: once
v_call: TRBV27
d_call: .
j_call: TRBJ1-1
cdr3_nt: TGTGCCAGCAGTTTACGGGAGTCGAACACTGAAGCTTTCTTT
cdr3_aa: CASSLRESNTEAFF

clone_size: .
v_call: TRBV5-1
d_call: TRBD1
j_call: TRBJ1-6
cdr3_nt: TGCGCCAGCAGCCAGGGGACAGGGCGATCACCCCTCCACTTT
cdr3_aa: CASSQGTGRSPLHF

clone_size: few
v_call: TRBV19
d_call: TRBD1
j_call: TRBJ1-4
cdr3_nt: TGTGCCAGTAGTATCCCGGGACAGGGGAATGAAAAACTGTTTTTT
cdr3_aa: CASSIPGQGNEKLFF

clone_size: .
v_call: TRBV19
d_call: TRBD1
j_call: TRBJ1-4
cdr3_nt: TGTGCCAGTACTCCATCAGGGGGACCGACCTCAACTAATGAAAAACTGTTTTTT
cdr3_aa: CASTPSGGPTSTNEKLFF